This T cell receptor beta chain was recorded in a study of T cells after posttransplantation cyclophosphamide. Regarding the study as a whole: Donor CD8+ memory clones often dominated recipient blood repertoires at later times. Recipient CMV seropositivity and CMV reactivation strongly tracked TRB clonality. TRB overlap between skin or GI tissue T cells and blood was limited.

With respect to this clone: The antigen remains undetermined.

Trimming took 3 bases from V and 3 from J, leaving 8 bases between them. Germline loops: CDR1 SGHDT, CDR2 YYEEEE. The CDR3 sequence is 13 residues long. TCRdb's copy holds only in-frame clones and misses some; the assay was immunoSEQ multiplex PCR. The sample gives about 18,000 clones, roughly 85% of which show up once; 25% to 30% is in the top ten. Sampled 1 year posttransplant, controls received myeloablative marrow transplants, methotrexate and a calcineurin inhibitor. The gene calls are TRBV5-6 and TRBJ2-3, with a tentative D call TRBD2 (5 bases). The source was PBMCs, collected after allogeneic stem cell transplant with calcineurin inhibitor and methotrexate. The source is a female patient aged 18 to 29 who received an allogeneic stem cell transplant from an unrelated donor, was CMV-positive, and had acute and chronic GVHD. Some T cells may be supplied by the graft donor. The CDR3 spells CASSYLATDTQYF. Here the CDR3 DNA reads TGTGCCAGCAGCTACCTAGCAACAGATACGCAGTATTTT.